The next 20 T cell receptor beta chains were all read from a single sample in a study of regulatory T cells in long-lasting Graves disease. Building the TCR beta libraries relied on iRepertoire HTBI primers, and CDR3 regions underwent Arm-PCR. TCRdb independently ran MiXCR on the multiplex PCR reads; one entry per CDR3 protein. There are fewer than 650,000 distinct CDR3 sequences in the sample; approximately 16% occur only once, and approximately 12% lies in the top ten. Time point indicated: newly diagnosed GD, antithyroid drugs for less than 3 months. PBMC RNA was the source of the TCR library. The same data also contributed to another study, on T cells in Graves' hyperthyroidism and ophthalmopathy.

The sequencing used peripheral blood mononuclear cells (PBMCs), collected at new diagnosis, from a patient treated with antithyroid drugs. The source is a man younger than 30 with Graves disease.

This clonotype has ten or more counts. The chain couples TRBV6-5 to TRBJ2-3, with TRBD2 as a possible D gene (6 bases). V dropped 3 bases and J dropped 3 bases, with 10 bases sitting between them. The CDR3 runs 14 residues. The germline V gene encodes CDR1 MNHEY and CDR2 SVGAGI. CDR3 residues: CASSYDGRTDTQYF. In nucleotides, the CDR3 is TGTGCCAGCAGTTATGACGGGAGAACAGATACGCAGTATTTT.

This chain links TRBV12-5 with TRBJ1-4, with a weak D call TRBD1 (5 bases). The germline V and J ends were trimmed by 3 bases and 1 base, with 9 bases remaining between them. The CDR3 loop spans 15 amino acids. The germline V gene encodes CDR1 LGHNT and CDR2 FRNRAP. CDR3 sequence: CASGFGTVTNEKLFF. The CDR3 DNA follows: TGTGCTAGTGGTTTTGGGACGGTAACTAATGAAAAACTGTTTTTT. The full variable domain, with the rest looked up from reference TRBV12-5 and TRBJ1-4, is DARVTQTPRHKVTEMGQEVTMRCQPILGHNTVFWYRQTMMQGLELLAYFRNRAPLDDSGMPKDRFSAEMPDATLATLKIQPSEPRDSAVYFCASGFGTVTNEKLFFGSGTQLSVL.

At least ten counts were recorded for this clonotype. This sequence joins TRBV7-9 and TRBJ2-5, with D tentatively TRBD2 (5 bases). V was shortened by 5 bases and J by 5 bases, with 21 bases between the two germline ends. This CDR3 has 16 amino acids. From germline, CDR1 is SEHNR and CDR2 FQNEAQ (reference sequence). CDR3 nucleotide sequence: TGTGCCAGCAGCCCCCCCGGGATCGGGGATTCGGAGACCCAGTACTTC. Its protein is CASSPPGIGDSETQYF.

The chain links TRBV3-1 to TRBJ1-5; D may be TRBD1 (6 bases). V lost 6 bases and J 2 bases, leaving 11 bases between the germline ends. Germline lookup yields CDR1 LGHDT and CDR2 YNNKEL (reference sequence). The CDR3 extends over 14 amino acids. The DNA of the CDR3 is TGTGCCAGCAGTAATAGGGGGGGCAATCAGCCCCAGCATTTT. This translates into CASSNRGGNQPQHF.

There are many counts of this clonotype. The V call is TRBV5-1, the J call TRBJ2-1; D unresolved. The CDR3 has 13 amino acids. Germline V gene sequence: CDR1 SGHRS, CDR2 YFSETQ. Trimming cost V 0 bases and J 9 bases, with 10 bases left between them. The CDR3: CASSLVLAREQFF. In DNA, the CDR3 is TGCGCCAGCAGCTTGGTGCTCGCCCGTGAGCAGTTCTTC.

The chain uses TRBV7-3 and TRBJ1-4; D not resolved. Trimming cost V 2 bases and J 0 bases, with 16 bases left between them. The CDR3 covers 18 residues. CDR1 is SGHTA and CDR2 is FQGTGA in the germline V gene. The CDR3 protein is CASSLRGRSPSTNEKLFF. CDR3 DNA: TGTGCCAGCAGCTTACGCGGACGCAGTCCGTCAACTAATGAAAAACTGTTTTTT.

This clonotype was seen ten or more times. The V call is TRBV27, the J call TRBJ2-3; TRBD2 matches 8 bases. This CDR3 region has 17 residues. CDR1 is MNHEY, CDR2 SMNVEV, per germline (reference sequence). Unmatched junction bases numbered 9, after V lost 1 base and J lost 3 bases. The CDR3 bases are TGTGCCAGCAGTTTATTTTATCCGGGAGGGCCGACAGATACGCAGTATTTT. It specifies CASSLFYPGGPTDTQYF.

The V gene is TRBV5-4, the J gene TRBJ1-2; tentatively, D is TRBD1 (6 bases). Germline assignment: CDR1 SGHNT and CDR2 YYREEE (reference sequence). The CDR3 is made up of 20 amino acids. V was trimmed by 2 bases and J by 3 bases, leaving 29 bases between them. CDR3 protein: CASSFRHNTGAYQNYYGYTF. In nucleotides, the CDR3 is TGTGCCAGCAGCTTTCGGCATAACACGGGGGCCTATCAGAACTACTATGGCTACACCTTC. The variable domain in full, with the rest retrieved from reference TRBV5-4 and TRBJ1-2, is ETGVTQSPTHLIKTRGQQVTLRCSSQSGHNTVSWYQQALGQGPQFIFQYYREEENGRGNFPPRFSGLQFPNYSSELNVNALELDDSALYLCASSFRHNTGAYQNYYGYTFGSGTRLTVV.

This clonotype was detected ten times or more. The chain uses TRBV3-1 and TRBJ2-7, with D possibly called TRBD1 or TRBD2 (5 bases each). Germline loops: CDR1 LGHDT, CDR2 YNNKEL (reference sequence). Trimming took 3 bases from V and 0 from J, leaving 12 bases between them. The CDR3 covers 15 residues. DNA of the CDR3: TGTGCCAGCAGCCAGGACCCAGGGACCTCCTACGAGCAGTACTTC. This sequence encodes CASSQDPGTSYEQYF.

This clonotype occurred many times. CDR3 in amino acids: CASSGTSGNHNEQFF. CDR3 DNA sequence: TGTGCCAGCAGTGGGACTAGCGGGAACCACAATGAGCAGTTCTTC. J is TRBJ2-1 and V is TRBV2; 12 bases line up with TRBD2. Trimming removed 4 bases from V and 5 bases from J; junction bases left unmatched: 3. CDR3 length: 15 amino acids. CDR1 is SNHLY and CDR2 is FYNNEI in the germline V gene.

The sample holds a few counts of this clonotype. The CDR3 DNA follows: TGCAGCGTTGAACTCCCCAGGGAGTTTGAAGCTTTCTTT. Amino acids: CSVELPREFEAFF. The chain combines TRBV29-1 with TRBJ1-1; tentative D call: TRBD1 (5 bases). This CDR3 comprises 13 residues. Germline V lookup: CDR1 SQVTM, CDR2 ANQGSEA. V was pared by 2 bases and J by 7 bases, with 14 bases between.

The chain carries TRBV6-1 and TRBJ2-1; D gene unclear. Germline loops: CDR1 MNHNS, CDR2 SASEGT. V dropped 7 bases and J dropped 2 bases, with 15 bases sitting between them. CDR3 size: 15 residues. CDR3 coding DNA: TGTGCCAGCAAAGTGTCCAGGAACACCTACAATGAGCAGTTCTTC. Amino acids: CASKVSRNTYNEQFF.

This clonotype occurred a few times. A much larger clone sits a single nucleotide away, making a read error possible. Likely a read error: the CDR3 ends without its conserved phenylalanine or tryptophan. V and J are TRBV12-3 or TRBV12-4 and TRBJ1-1; D unresolved. V lost 3 bases and J 4 bases, leaving 12 bases between the germline ends. The CDR3 length is 14 residues. CDR3 sequence (DNA): TGTGCCAGCAGTTTTGGGGTGGGTGGCACTGAAGCTTTCTCT. Amino acids: CASSFGVGGTEAFS.

This clonotype has more than one count but fewer than ten. This chain uses TRBV30 with TRBJ1-6; D is possibly TRBD1 (6 bases). V was clipped by 0 bases and J by 8 bases, with 11 bases between them. CDR1 is GTSNPN and CDR2 is SVGIG in the germline V gene (reference sequence). CDR3 length equals 14 residues. The CDR3 DNA reads as TGTGCCTGGAGTGTAGTGGGGGCTGATTCACCCCTCCACTTT. This translates into CAWSVVGADSPLHF. Based on the CDR3 plus reference TRBV30 and TRBJ1-6, the full variable domain is SQTIHQWPATLVQPVGSPLSLECTVEGTSNPNLYWYRQAAGRGLQLLFYSVGIGQISSEVPQNLSASRPQDRQFILSSKKLLLSDSGFYLCAWSVVGADSPLHFGNGTRLTVT.

In nucleotides, the CDR3 is TGTGCTAGTGGTTTCGTGGCGGGGGCGTACACTGAAGCTTTCTTT. Translation gives CASGFVAGAYTEAFF. The V gene is TRBV12-5, the J gene TRBJ1-1, with a weak D call TRBD1 (6 bases). Germline CDR1 and CDR2: LGHNT and FRNRAP. This CDR3 is built from 15 residues. Trimming removed 3 bases at V and 3 bases at J, with 14 bases between.

This clonotype has more than one count but fewer than ten. At one end the junction does not follow the germline gene, possibly because of a read error. V is TRBV4-1 and J is TRBJ2-1; D unclear. The germline CDR1 and CDR2 sequences are MGHRA and YSYEKL. This CDR3 spans 14 amino acids. CDR3 coding DNA: TGTGCCAGCAGCCAAGGAATGCGGAACAATGAGCAGTTCTTC. This codes for CASSQGMRNNEQFF.

This clonotype was detected a few times. This chain uses TRBV7-9 with TRBJ2-5; D not resolved. The germline V and J ends were trimmed by 5 bases and 5 bases, with 15 bases remaining between them. CDR3 length: 14 residues. Per germline, CDR1 SEHNR and CDR2 FQNEAQ (reference sequence). CDR3 DNA sequence: TGTGCCAGCAGCCAAGGTGACGGGTGGGAGACCCAGTACTTC. It yields the protein CASSQGDGWETQYF.

This clonotype is a singleton in its sample. The rearrangement uses TRBV7-3 and TRBJ2-1, with 8 bases fitting TRBD1. CDR1 is SGHTA and CDR2 is FQGTGA in the germline V gene. The J segment lost 6 bases and the V segment lost 0 bases, leaving 4 bases of the junction unmatched. The CDR3 is 15 amino acids. CDR3 sequence: CASSLTRQGSNEQFF. The CDR3 DNA is TGTGCCAGCAGCTTAACAAGACAGGGGAGCAATGAGCAGTTCTTC.

The chain has TRBV6-1 and TRBJ1-2; D unresolved. Deletions cut 6 bases from V and 0 bases from J, with 8 bases between. The CDR3 spans 13 residues. The germline gives CDR1 MNHNS, CDR2 SASEGT. CDR3 amino acids: CASRPLANYGYTF. For the CDR3, the DNA is TGTGCCAGCAGGCCCCTGGCTAACTATGGCTACACCTTC.

In its sample, this clonotype was seen a few times. The CDR3 DNA follows: TGTGCCAGCAGCGTGGAGGCCATGAACACTGAAGCTTTCTTT. Its translation is CASSVEAMNTEAFF. The chain employs TRBV9 and TRBJ1-1; D call uncertain. The CDR3 contains 14 residues. From germline, CDR1 is SGDLS and CDR2 YYNGEE. V was trimmed by 2 bases and J by 0 bases, leaving 8 bases between them. The full variable domain, in which reference TRBV9 and TRBJ1-1 provide the parts outside the CDR3, is DSGVTQTPKHLITATGQRVTLRCSPRSGDLSVYWYQQSLDQGLQFLIQYYNGEERAKGNILERFSAQQFPDLHSELNLSSLELGDSALYFCASSVEAMNTEAFFGQGTRLTVV.